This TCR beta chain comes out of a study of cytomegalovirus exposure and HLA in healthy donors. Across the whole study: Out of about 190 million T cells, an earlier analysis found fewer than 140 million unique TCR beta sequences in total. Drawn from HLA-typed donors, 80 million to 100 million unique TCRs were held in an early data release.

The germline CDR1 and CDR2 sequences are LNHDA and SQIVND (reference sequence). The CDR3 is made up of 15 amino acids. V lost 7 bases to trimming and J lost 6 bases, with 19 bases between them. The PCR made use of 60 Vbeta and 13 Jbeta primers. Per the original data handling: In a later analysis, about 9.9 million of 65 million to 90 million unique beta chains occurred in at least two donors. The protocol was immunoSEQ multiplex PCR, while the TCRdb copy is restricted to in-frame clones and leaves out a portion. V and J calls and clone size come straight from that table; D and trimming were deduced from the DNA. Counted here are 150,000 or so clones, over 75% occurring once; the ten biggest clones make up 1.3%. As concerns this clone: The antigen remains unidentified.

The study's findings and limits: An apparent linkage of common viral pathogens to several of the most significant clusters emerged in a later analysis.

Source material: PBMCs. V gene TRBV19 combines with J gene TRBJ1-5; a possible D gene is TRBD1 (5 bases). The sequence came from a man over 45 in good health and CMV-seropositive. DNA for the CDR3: TGTGCCAGTACCCCAGAGCAGGGCTCGGGTCAGCCCCAGCATTTT. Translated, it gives CASTPEQGSGQPQHF. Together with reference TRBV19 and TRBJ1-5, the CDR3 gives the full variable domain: DGGITQSPKYLFRKEGQNVTLSCEQNLNHDAMYWYRQDPGQGLRLIYYSQIVNDFQKGDIAEGYSVSREKKESFPLTVTSAQKNPTAFYLCASTPEQGSGQPQHFGDGTRLSIL.